This T cell receptor beta chain was documented in a study of vaccination and CD4 T cells after COVID-19. Background on the study: The BNT162b2 or mRNA-1273 vaccine was given to participants in two doses. Cells received overlapping spike peptides from SARS-CoV-2, HCoV-NL63, HCoV-OC43 and HCoV-229E as stimulation.

Sequencing of the DNA from cultured CD4+ T cells was carried out with the Oncomine TCR Beta short-read assay. Scientists extracted genomic DNA from CD4+ T cells grown in culture. TCRdb re-called the PCR reads with MiXCR, one entry per CDR3 protein. The sample carries about 18,000 distinct CDR3 sequences, roughly 56% recorded once. Described treatment: roughly 10-day PBMC culture with coronavirus spike peptide pools or control peptides (ViraFEST assay). PBMC cultures, at approximately 2 million cells per well, received about 9.3 IU/ml IL-2 and roughly 9.4 ug/ml peptide pools. For this clonotype: Antigen: not known.

The trim removed 8 bases at V and 4 bases at J, leaving 9 bases unmatched. This CDR3 has 14 residues. The germline V gene encodes CDR1 MNHEY and CDR2 SMNVEV (reference sequence). Sequenced input: CD4+ T cells from blood, cultured in vitro. The chain recombines TRBV27 with TRBJ2-7; TRBD1 agrees at 9 bases. The sequence was obtained from a human donor who had recovered from COVID-19. As DNA, the CDR3 is TGTGCCAGCTACCATACAGGGGGCAATTACGAGCAGTACTTC. Translated: CASYHTGGNYEQYF.